The 27 T cell receptor beta chains presented below share a single source sample, sequenced in a study of T-cell memory formation after mild COVID-19. TCRdb re-derived calls from the 5' RACE reads in MiXCR, one entry per CDR3 protein. The table has 300,000 to 350,000 distinct CDR3 sequences, approximately 19% seen once; the top ten hold around 20%. Sequencing was carried out using PBMCs or a T cell subset sorted from them (not recorded which). These receptors were obtained from a man aged 18 to 29 who had mild COVID-19 (a few samples of this study predate the infection). Cell type and time point are not known.

This clonotype was seen a handful of times. V and J are TRBV9 and TRBJ2-7, with 10 bases matching TRBD1. The CDR3 covers 15 residues. Trimming cost V 3 bases and J 6 bases; bases outside gene matches: 9. Germline CDR1 reads SGDLS; CDR2 reads YYNGEE. CDR3 protein: CASSGYWGQGSEQYF. CDR3 DNA: TGTGCCAGCAGCGGATATTGGGGACAGGGGAGCGAGCAGTACTTC.

The CDR3 region is CASSLDRGLTEAFF. DNA of the CDR3: TGTGCCAGCAGTTTGGATAGGGGGCTTACTGAAGCTTTCTTT. The chain recombines TRBV12-3 or TRBV12-4 with TRBJ1-1; 7 bases match TRBD1. The CDR3 sequence is 14 residues long. The ends lost 3 bases at V and 5 bases at J; junction bases unmatched: 6.

V usage is TRBV27 and J usage is TRBJ2-7, with TRBD1 as a possible D gene (6 bases). CDR3 length: 13 amino acids. From germline, CDR1 is MNHEY and CDR2 SMNVEV (reference sequence). Trimming pared 0 bases from V and 7 bases from J, leaving 10 bases between. In nucleotides, the CDR3 is TGTGCCAGCAGTTTATCGCCAGGGGAAGAGCAGTACGTC. It translates to CASSLSPGEEQYV.

The rearrangement joins TRBV11-2 to TRBJ2-2, with TRBD2 matching 7 bases. The V segment lost 1 base and the J segment 7 bases; nucleotides outside the gene matches: 9. This CDR3 spans 16 amino acids. CDR1 is SGHAT and CDR2 is FQNNGV in the germline V gene. For the CDR3, the DNA is TGTGCCAGCAGCTTAGGGGAGGGGCAGGGTATCGGGGAGCTGTTTTTT. Translated, it gives CASSLGEGQGIGELFF.

V usage is TRBV5-1 and J usage is TRBJ2-5, with TRBD2 identical over 10 bases. J gave up 2 bases and V 5 bases, and 9 bases lay outside the gene matches. CDR3 length: 16 amino acids. CDR1 is SGHRS, CDR2 YFSETQ, per germline. The CDR3 reads CASRTTGTSAQETQYF. In nucleotides, the CDR3 is TGCGCCAGCAGAACAACCGGGACTAGCGCACAAGAGACCCAGTACTTC.

The chain uses TRBV5-1 and TRBJ1-2; the D gene is possibly TRBD1 (6 bases). The germline V and J ends were trimmed by 0 bases and 4 bases, with 13 bases remaining between them. This CDR3 has 15 residues. The germline V gene has CDR1 SGHRS and CDR2 YFSETQ. The CDR3 bases are TGCGCCAGCAGCTTGGTCGGGGGGCTCGGCTATGGCTACACCTTC. Protein product: CASSLVGGLGYGYTF.

The chain employs TRBV5-1 and TRBJ2-3, with 8 bases identical to TRBD2. V dropped 4 bases and J dropped 4; count of bases not matched to a gene: 8. The V gene's germline CDR1 is SGHRS and CDR2 YFSETQ. The CDR3 has 15 amino acids. DNA for the CDR3: TGCGCCAGCAGCATAGCGGGACTAGGGTCAGATACGCAGTATTTT. Translation: CASSIAGLGSDTQYF.

The chain is built from TRBV12-3 or TRBV12-4 and TRBJ1-1, with D possibly matching TRBD1 (5 bases). This CDR3 spans 15 amino acids. The V and J ends lost 0 bases and 6 bases respectively, with 14 bases between them. This chain's CDR3 is CASSLAQGPTAEAFF. Here the CDR3 DNA reads TGTGCCAGCAGTTTAGCTCAGGGACCGACGGCTGAAGCTTTCTTT.

The chain carries TRBV25-1 and TRBJ1-2; D might be TRBD1 (5 bases). Germline values: CDR1 MGHDK, CDR2 SYGVNS. CDR3 length equals 16 residues. Trimming stripped 3 bases from V and 1 base from J, with 15 bases between. This CDR3 reads CASSDFGAAFNYGYTF. CDR3 bases: TGTGCCAGCAGTGACTTTGGGGCCGCCTTTAACTATGGCTACACCTTC.

The chain joins TRBV4-2 to TRBJ2-4, with 11 nucleotides matching TRBD1. J was trimmed by 1 base and V by 1 base; bases with no gene match: 9. The CDR3 has 19 amino acids. Germline V gives CDR1 LGHNA, CDR2 YNFKEQ. The CDR3 region is CASSQAETDRGLAKNIQYF. CDR3 DNA sequence: TGTGCCAGCAGCCAAGCCGAGACGGACAGGGGGCTTGCCAAAAACATTCAGTACTTC.

This clonotype showed up just a few times. The rearrangement joins TRBV20-1 to TRBJ2-3, with TRBD2 matching over 11 bases. CDR1 and CDR2 (germline): DFQATT, SNEGSKA (reference sequence). The V segment lost 1 base and the J segment 4 bases; nucleotides outside the gene matches: 4. The CDR3 extends over 15 amino acids. The CDR3 spells CSARVGTSGSDTQYF. CDR3 in DNA: TGCAGTGCTAGAGTTGGGACTAGCGGATCAGATACGCAGTATTTT.

The sample holds a few counts of this clonotype. This CDR3 is CASSANQGGQAYNEQFF. The CDR3 nucleotides read TGTGCCAGCAGCGCAAACCAAGGGGGTCAAGCCTACAATGAGCAGTTCTTC. The chain recombines TRBV7-9 with TRBJ2-1, with D maybe TRBD1 (6 bases). The CDR3 is 17 amino acids. Trimming removed 5 bases at V and 2 bases at J, with 19 bases between. Germline assignment: CDR1 SEHNR and CDR2 FQNEAQ (reference sequence).

In its sample, this clonotype was seen a few times. The CDR3 protein is CASSQGRLYEQYV. DNA for the CDR3: TGTGCCAGCTCACAGGGACGGTTATACGAGCAGTACGTC. The chain carries TRBV18 and TRBJ2-7; D is possibly TRBD1 or TRBD2 (5 bases each). V was trimmed by 4 bases and J by 4 bases, leaving 11 bases between them. The CDR3 covers 13 residues. CDR1 is KGHSH, CDR2 LQKENI, per germline.

There are many counts of this clonotype. CDR3 nucleotides: TGCGCCAGCAGCTTGTCGGCAGGGGCCGTCAATCAGCCCCAGCATTTT. It yields the protein CASSLSAGAVNQPQHF. V and J are TRBV5-1 and TRBJ1-5; D may be TRBD1 (6 bases). The V and J ends lost 1 base and 3 bases respectively, with 14 bases between them. Per germline, CDR1 SGHRS and CDR2 YFSETQ. The CDR3 sequence is 16 residues long.

The chain joins TRBV24-1 to TRBJ2-7, with 10 bases that match TRBD1. CDR3 length equals 14 residues. V dropped 6 bases and J dropped 5; count of bases not matched to a gene: 6. Germline loops: CDR1 KGHDR, CDR2 SFDVKD. In nucleotides, the CDR3 is TGTGCCACCAGTCCGGGACAGGGGATCAACGAGCAGTACTTC. Encoded protein: CATSPGQGINEQYF.

This clonotype came up many times. The rearrangement joins TRBV7-2 to TRBJ2-7; 8 bases are shared with TRBD1. Trimming took 1 base from V and 4 from J; bases not matched to a gene: 3. Per germline, CDR1 SGHTA and CDR2 FQGNSA. The CDR3 is 14 amino acids. DNA of the CDR3: TGTGCCAGCAGCTTAGGGCAGGGGGCTTACGAGCAGTACGTC. Translation gives CASSLGQGAYEQYV.

The chain has TRBV24-1 and TRBJ1-2, with TRBD1 identical over 9 bases. This CDR3 comprises 14 residues. The germline V gene encodes CDR1 KGHDR and CDR2 SFDVKD. The J segment lost 5 bases and the V segment lost 2 bases, leaving 2 bases of the junction unmatched. CDR3 protein: CATSDSGQGYGYTF. CDR3 nucleotides: TGTGCCACCAGTGATTCCGGACAGGGGTATGGCTACACCTTC.

This clonotype was seen only a few times. This chain's CDR3 is CASSPLPPTGNYGYTF. CDR3 DNA: TGTGCCAGCAGCCCCCTGCCCCCGACAGGGAACTATGGCTACACCTTC. The J gene is TRBJ1-2, the V gene TRBV4-2; 7 bases line up with TRBD1. The germline CDR1 and CDR2 sequences are LGHNA and YNFKEQ. There are 16 residues in the CDR3. Trimming took 4 bases from V and 2 from J; bases not matched to a gene: 10.

The chain combines TRBV20-1 with TRBJ1-1; TRBD1 might be the D (5 bases). Trimming removed 4 bases from V and 2 bases from J, with 14 bases in between. The germline CDR1 and CDR2 sequences are DFQATT and SNEGSKA (reference sequence). CDR3 length equals 14 residues. Here the CDR3 reads CSAKLPGLNTEAFF. The CDR3 DNA is TGCAGTGCTAAGCTCCCGGGACTTAACACTGAAGCTTTCTTT.

V gene TRBV11-2 combines with J gene TRBJ1-6, with D perhaps matching TRBD1 (6 bases). The V gene lost 5 bases and the J gene lost 7 bases, with 12 bases spanning the gap. CDR1 SGHAT and CDR2 FQNNGV come from the germline V gene. CDR3 length: 14 amino acids. The DNA for the CDR3 is TGTGCCAGCAGCCAAGGGACACCGAATTCACCCCTCCACTTT. Protein product: CASSQGTPNSPLHF.

This clonotype was observed many times. This chain joins TRBV20-1 and TRBJ1-5; a possible D gene is TRBD1 (5 bases). The V gene's germline CDR1 is DFQATT and CDR2 SNEGSKA (reference sequence). Trimming removed 7 bases at V and 5 bases at J, with 18 bases between. This CDR3 is built from 14 residues. The CDR3 nucleotides are TGCAGTGTGTCGTCGGGGCAGGGTCATCAGCCCCAGCATTTT. Translating gives CSVSSGQGHQPQHF.

The chain recombines TRBV6-5 with TRBJ2-1; TRBD2 is a possible D gene (6 bases). There are 14 residues in the CDR3. Germline V lookup: CDR1 MNHEY, CDR2 SVGAGI. Trimming took 4 bases from V and 7 from J, leaving 14 bases between them. The DNA of the CDR3 is TGTGCCAGCAGTTGGGCGGGACTTCAGAATGAGCAGTTCTTC. Protein product: CASSWAGLQNEQFF.

The chain employs TRBV4-1 and TRBJ1-5, with D possibly matching TRBD1 (5 bases). In germline, CDR1 is MGHRA, CDR2 YSYEKL. The V and J ends lost 0 bases and 3 bases respectively, with 9 bases between them. This CDR3 is 15 amino acids long. The CDR3 reads CASSQEGRLNQPQHF. The CDR3 region has the DNA TGCGCCAGCAGCCAAGAGGGACGGCTCAATCAGCCCCAGCATTTT.

This clonotype was seen more than once but under ten times. This sequence joins TRBV6-6 and TRBJ2-6, with 7 bases fitting TRBD1. This CDR3 spans 17 amino acids. Germline CDR1 MNHNY, CDR2 SVGAGI (reference sequence). The trim removed 6 bases at V and 0 bases at J, leaving 8 bases unmatched. The CDR3 DNA sequence: TGTGCCAGCAGCACAGGGGCCCCCTTCTCTGGGGCCAACGTCCTGACTTTC. It yields the protein CASSTGAPFSGANVLTF.

This clonotype was seen only a few times. CDR3 nucleotides: TGTGCCAGCAGTTTAGGGTTGACCCGCGGGGAGACCCAGTACTTC. It specifies CASSLGLTRGETQYF. The gene calls are TRBV27 and TRBJ2-5, with a possible D match to TRBD2 (5 bases). This CDR3 region has 15 residues. Germline V gives CDR1 MNHEY, CDR2 SMNVEV (reference sequence). Trimming took off 2 bases at V and 5 bases at J, with 15 bases between the two ends.

This clonotype was detected only a few times. V is TRBV20-1 and J is TRBJ2-2, with TRBD2 identical over 8 bases. The CDR3 runs 13 residues. The trim removed 7 bases at V and 5 bases at J, leaving 6 bases unmatched. Germline V CDR1 and CDR2: DFQATT, SNEGSKA (reference sequence). CDR3 DNA: TGCAGTGTTGCGGGGGGACTTACCGGGGAGCTGTTTTTT. This translates into CSVAGGLTGELFF.

The CDR3 protein is CSVVGDRLNIQYF. The CDR3 DNA follows: TGCAGCGTTGTCGGGGACAGGCTAAACATTCAGTACTTC. This chain links TRBV29-1 with TRBJ2-4, with 8 nucleotides matching TRBD1. Germline CDR1 and CDR2: SQVTM and ANQGSEA. V was clipped by 4 bases and J by 6 bases; unmatched bases: 5. The CDR3 length is 13 residues.